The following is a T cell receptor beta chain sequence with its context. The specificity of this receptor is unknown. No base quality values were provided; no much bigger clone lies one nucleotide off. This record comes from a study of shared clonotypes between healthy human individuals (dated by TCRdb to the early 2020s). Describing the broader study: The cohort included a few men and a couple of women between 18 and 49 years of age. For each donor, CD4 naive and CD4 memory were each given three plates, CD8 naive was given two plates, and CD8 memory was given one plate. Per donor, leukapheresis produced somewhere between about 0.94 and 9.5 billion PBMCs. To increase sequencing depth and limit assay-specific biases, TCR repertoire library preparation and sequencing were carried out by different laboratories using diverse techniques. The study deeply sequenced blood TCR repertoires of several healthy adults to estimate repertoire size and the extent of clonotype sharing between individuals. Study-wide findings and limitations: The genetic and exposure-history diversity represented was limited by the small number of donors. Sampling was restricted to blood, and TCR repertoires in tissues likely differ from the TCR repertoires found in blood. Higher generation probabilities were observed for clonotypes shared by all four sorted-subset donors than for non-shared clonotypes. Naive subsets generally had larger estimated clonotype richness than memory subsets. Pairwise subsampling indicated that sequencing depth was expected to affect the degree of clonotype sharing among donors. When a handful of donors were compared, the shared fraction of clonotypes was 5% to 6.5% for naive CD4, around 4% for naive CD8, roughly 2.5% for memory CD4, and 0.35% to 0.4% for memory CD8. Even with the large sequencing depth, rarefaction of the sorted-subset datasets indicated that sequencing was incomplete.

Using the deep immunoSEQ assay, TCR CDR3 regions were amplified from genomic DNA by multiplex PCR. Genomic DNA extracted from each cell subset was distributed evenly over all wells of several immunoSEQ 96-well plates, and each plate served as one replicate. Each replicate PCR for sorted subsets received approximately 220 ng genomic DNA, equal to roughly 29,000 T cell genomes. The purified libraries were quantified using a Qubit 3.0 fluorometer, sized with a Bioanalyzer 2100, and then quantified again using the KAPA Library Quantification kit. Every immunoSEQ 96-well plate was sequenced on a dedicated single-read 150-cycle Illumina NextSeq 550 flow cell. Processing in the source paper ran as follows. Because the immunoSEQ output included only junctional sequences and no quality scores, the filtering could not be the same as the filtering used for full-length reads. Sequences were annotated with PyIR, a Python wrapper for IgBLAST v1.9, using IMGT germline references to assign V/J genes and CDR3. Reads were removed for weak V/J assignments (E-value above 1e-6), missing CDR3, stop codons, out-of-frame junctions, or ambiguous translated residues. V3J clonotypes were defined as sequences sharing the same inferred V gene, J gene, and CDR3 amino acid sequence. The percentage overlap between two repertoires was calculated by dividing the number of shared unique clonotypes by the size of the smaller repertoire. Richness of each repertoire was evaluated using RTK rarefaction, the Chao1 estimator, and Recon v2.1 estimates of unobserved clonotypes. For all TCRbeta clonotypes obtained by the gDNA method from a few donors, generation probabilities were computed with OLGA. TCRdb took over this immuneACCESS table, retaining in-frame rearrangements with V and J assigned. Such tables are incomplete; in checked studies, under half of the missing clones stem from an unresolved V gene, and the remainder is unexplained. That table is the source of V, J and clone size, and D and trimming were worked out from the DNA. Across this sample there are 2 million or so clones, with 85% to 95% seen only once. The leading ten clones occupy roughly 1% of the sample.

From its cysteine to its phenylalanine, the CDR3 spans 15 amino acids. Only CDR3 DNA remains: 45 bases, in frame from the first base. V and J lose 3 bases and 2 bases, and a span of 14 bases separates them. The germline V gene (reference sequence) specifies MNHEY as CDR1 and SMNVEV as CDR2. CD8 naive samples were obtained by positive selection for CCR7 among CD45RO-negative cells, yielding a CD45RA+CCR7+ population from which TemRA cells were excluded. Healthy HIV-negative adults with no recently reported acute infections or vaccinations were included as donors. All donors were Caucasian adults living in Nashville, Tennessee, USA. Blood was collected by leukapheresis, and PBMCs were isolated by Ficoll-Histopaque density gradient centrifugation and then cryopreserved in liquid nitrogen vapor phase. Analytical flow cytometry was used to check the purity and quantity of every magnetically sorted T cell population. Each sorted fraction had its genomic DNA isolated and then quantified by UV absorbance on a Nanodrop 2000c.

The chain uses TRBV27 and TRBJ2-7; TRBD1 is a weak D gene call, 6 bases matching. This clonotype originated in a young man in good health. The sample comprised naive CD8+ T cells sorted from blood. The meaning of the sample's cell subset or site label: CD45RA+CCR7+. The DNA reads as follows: TGTGCCAGCAGTTTGATGTCGACAGGAACCTACGAGCAGTACTTC. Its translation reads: CASSLMSTGTYEQYF.